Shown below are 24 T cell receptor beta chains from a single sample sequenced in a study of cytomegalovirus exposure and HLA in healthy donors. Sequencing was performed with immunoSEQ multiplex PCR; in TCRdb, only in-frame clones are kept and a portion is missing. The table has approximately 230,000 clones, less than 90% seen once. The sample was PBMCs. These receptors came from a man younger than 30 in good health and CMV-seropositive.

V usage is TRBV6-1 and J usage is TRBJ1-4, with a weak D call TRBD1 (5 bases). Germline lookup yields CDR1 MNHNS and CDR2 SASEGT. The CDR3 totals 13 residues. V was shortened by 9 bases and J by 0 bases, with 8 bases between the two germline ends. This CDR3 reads CASRTSTNEKLFF. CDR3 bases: TGTGCCAGTCGGACATCAACTAATGAAAAACTGTTTTTT.

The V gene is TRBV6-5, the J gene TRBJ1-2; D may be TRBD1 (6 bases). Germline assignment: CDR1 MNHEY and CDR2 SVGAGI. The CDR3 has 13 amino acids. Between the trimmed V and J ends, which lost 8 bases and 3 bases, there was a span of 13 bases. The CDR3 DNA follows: TGTGCCAGCCGTCGGGGGGCAGACTATGGCTACACCTTC. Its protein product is CASRRGADYGYTF.

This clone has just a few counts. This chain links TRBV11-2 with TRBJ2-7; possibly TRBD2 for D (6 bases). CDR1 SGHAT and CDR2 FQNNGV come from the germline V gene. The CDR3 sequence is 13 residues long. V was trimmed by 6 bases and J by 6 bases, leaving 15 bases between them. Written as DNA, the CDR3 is TGTGCCAGCAGTCGGGGGACCTTTGGCGAGCAGTACTTC. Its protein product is CASSRGTFGEQYF.

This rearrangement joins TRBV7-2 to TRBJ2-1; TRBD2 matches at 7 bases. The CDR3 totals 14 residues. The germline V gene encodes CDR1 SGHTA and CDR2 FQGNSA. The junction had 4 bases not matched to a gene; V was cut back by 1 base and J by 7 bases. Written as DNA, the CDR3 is TGTGCCAGCAGCTTAGGCGGGAGTATTAATGAGCAGTTCTTC. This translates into CASSLGGSINEQFF.

CDR3 residues: CASSVNTANTEAFF. CDR3 nucleotide sequence: TGTGCCAGCAGCGTAAACACCGCGAACACTGAAGCTTTCTTT. The V call is TRBV9, the J call TRBJ1-1; the D is unclear. The CDR3 is 14 residues long. CDR1 and CDR2 from the germline V gene are SGDLS and YYNGEE. V was pared by 1 base and J by 1 base, with 8 bases between.

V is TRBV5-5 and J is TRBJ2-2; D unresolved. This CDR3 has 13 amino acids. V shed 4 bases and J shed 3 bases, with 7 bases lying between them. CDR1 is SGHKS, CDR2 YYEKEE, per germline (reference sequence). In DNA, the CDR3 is TGTGCCAGCAGCCCCGACGACACCGGGGAGCTGTTTTTT. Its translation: CASSPDDTGELFF.

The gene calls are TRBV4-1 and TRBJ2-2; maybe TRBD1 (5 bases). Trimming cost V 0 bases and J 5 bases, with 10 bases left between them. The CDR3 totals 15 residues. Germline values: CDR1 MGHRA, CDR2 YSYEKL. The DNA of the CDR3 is TGCGCCAGCAGCCAAGATCTGGGGCAGACCGGGGAGCTGTTTTTT. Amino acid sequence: CASSQDLGQTGELFF.

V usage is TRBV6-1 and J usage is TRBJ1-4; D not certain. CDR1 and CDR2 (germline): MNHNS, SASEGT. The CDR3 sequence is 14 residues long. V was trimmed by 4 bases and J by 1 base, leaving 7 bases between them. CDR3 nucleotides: TGTGCCAGCAGTGCATCTAGAACTAATGAAAAACTGTTTTTT. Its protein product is CASSASRTNEKLFF.

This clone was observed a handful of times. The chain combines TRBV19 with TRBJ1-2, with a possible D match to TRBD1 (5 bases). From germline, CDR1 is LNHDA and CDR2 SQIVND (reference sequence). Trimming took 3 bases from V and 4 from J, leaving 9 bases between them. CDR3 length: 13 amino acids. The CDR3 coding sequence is TGTGCCAGTAGTATCGACAGTTTCTATGGCTACACCTTC. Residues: CASSIDSFYGYTF.

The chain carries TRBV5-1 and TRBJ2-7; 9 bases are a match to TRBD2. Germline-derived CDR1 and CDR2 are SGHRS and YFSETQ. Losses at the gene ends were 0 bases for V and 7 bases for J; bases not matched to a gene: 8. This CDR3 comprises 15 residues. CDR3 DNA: TGCGCCAGCAGCTTGGTGGCGGGAGGGTTGAGAGAGCAGTACTTC. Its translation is CASSLVAGGLREQYF.

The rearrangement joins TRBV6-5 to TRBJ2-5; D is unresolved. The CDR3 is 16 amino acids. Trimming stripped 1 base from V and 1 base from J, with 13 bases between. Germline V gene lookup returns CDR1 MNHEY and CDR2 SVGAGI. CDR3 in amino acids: CASSYYIGKVQETQYF. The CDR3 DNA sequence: TGTGCCAGCAGTTACTATATCGGAAAGGTCCAAGAGACCCAGTACTTC.

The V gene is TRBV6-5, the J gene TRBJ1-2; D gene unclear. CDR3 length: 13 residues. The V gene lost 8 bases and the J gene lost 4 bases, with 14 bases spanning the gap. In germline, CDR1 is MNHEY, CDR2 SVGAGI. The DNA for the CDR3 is TGTGCCAGCTGGACGGCGGAGTCCTATGGCTACACCTTC. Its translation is CASWTAESYGYTF.

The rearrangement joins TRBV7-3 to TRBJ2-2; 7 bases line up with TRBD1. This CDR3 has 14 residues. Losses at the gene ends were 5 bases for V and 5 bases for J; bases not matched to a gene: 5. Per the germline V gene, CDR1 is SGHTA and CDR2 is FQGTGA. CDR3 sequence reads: CASSLDRETGELFF. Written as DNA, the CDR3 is TGTGCCAGCAGCCTAGACAGGGAAACCGGGGAGCTGTTTTTT.

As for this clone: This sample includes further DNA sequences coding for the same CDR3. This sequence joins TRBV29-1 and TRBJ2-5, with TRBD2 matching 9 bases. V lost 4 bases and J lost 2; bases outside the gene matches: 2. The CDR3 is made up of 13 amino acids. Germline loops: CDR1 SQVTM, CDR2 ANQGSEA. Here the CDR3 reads CSVVLAGQETQYF. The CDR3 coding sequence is TGCAGCGTTGTTCTAGCGGGACAAGAGACCCAGTACTTC.

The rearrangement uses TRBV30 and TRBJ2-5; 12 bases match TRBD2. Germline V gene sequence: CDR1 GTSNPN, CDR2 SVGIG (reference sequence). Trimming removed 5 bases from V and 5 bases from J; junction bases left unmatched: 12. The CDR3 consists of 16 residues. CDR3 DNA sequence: TGTGCCTGGGCCAAGACTAGCGGGAGAGGTGGCGAGACCCAGTACTTC. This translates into CAWAKTSGRGGETQYF.

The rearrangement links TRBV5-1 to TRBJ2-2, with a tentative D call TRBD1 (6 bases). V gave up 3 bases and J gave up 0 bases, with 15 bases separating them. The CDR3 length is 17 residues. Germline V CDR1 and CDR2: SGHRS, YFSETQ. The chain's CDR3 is CASSSSQGFANTGELFF. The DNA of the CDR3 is TGCGCCAGCAGCTCGTCGCAGGGGTTCGCGAACACCGGGGAGCTGTTTTTT. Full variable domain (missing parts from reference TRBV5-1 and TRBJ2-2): KAGVTQTPRYLIKTRGQQVTLSCSPISGHRSVSWYQQTPGQGLQFLFEYFSETQRNKGNFPGRFSGRQFSNSRSEMNVSTLELGDSALYLCASSSSQGFANTGELFFGEGSRLTVL.

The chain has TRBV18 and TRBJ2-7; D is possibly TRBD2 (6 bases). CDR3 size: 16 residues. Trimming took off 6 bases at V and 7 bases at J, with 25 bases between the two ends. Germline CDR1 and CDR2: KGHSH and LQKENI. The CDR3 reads CASSPGPGYGGREQYF. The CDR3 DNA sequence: TGTGCCAGCTCGCCCGGGCCCGGATACGGGGGAAGGGAGCAGTACTTC.

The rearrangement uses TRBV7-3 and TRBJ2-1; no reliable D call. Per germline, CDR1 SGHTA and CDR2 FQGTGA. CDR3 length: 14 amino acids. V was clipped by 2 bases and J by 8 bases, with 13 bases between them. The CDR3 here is CASSLSSYSDEQFF. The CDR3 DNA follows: TGTGCCAGCAGCTTATCGTCCTACTCCGATGAGCAGTTCTTC.

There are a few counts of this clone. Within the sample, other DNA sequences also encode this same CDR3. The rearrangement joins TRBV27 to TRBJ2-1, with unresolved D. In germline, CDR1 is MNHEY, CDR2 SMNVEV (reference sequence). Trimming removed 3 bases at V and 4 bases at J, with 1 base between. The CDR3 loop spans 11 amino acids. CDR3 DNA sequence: TGTGCCAGCAGTTTTTACAATGAGCAGTTCTTC. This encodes CASSFYNEQFF.

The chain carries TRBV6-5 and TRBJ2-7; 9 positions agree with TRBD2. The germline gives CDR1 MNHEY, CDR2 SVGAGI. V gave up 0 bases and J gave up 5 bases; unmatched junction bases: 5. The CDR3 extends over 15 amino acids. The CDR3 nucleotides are TGTGCCAGCAGTTACTCTAGCGGGAGAAGCCACGAGCAGTACTTC. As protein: CASSYSSGRSHEQYF.

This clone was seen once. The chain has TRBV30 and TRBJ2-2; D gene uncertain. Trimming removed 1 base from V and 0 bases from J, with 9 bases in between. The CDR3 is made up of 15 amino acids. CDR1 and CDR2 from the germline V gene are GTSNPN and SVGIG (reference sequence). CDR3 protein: CAWSGHPSNTGELFF. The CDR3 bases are TGTGCCTGGAGTGGGCACCCCTCGAACACCGGGGAGCTGTTTTTT. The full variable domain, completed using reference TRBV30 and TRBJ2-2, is SQTIHQWPATLVQPVGSPLSLECTVEGTSNPNLYWYRQAAGRGLQLLFYSVGIGQISSEVPQNLSASRPQDRQFILSSKKLLLSDSGFYLCAWSGHPSNTGELFFGEGSRLTVL.

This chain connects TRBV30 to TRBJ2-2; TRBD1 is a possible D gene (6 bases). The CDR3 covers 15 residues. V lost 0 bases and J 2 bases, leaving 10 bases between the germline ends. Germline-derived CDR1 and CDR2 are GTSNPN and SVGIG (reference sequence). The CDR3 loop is CAWSVGTTNTGELFF. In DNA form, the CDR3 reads TGTGCCTGGAGTGTCGGGACAACTAACACCGGGGAGCTGTTTTTT.

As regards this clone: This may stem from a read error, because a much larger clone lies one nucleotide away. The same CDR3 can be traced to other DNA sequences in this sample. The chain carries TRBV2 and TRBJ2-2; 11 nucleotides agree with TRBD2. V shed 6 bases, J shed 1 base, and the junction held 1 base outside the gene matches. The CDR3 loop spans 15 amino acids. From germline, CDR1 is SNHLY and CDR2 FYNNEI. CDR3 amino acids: CASRGTSGNTGELFF. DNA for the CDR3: TGTGCCAGCAGGGGGACTAGCGGGAACACCGGGGAGCTGTTTTTT.

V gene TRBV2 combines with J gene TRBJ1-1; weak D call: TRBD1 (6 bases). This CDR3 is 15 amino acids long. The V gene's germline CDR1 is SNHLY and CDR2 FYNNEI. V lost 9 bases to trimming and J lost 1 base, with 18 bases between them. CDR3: CASGGAISRNTEAFF. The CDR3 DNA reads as TGTGCCAGTGGGGGGGCAATCAGTAGGAACACTGAAGCTTTCTTT.